This TCR beta chain came from a study of OX40 agonist ivuxolimab in advanced cancers. For the study at large: The treatment was a fully human IgG2 OX40 agonist, ivuxolimab. Patients with hepatocellular carcinoma, melanoma, renal cell or head and neck cancer made up the dose-escalation patients. Averaging about 60 years in age, with a range of about 23 to 85, the cohort was approximately 84% male.

Using immunoSEQ multiplex PCR, the repertoire was profiled, and TCRdb retains in-frame clones only, with some absent. The sample yields 75,000 to 100,000 clones, roughly four fifths seen once. The study, taken as a whole, reports: Both blood CD4+ and CD8+ T cells showed clonal growth by week 6 at 0.1 to 3.0 mg/kg.

Germline CDR1 reads KGHSH; CDR2 reads LQKENI. Trimming shortened V by 3 bases and J by 4 bases, and 13 bases separated the two germline ends. The CDR3 is made up of 15 amino acids. A word on this clone: The target antigen is unknown.

The origin of this receptor is an adult with an advanced solid tumor such as melanoma, head and neck, liver or kidney cancer. The specimen was CD4+ or CD8+ T cells sorted from blood, collected in a trial of the OX40 agonist ivuxolimab. The chain carries TRBV18 and TRBJ1-3, with D unclear. DNA of the CDR3: TGTGCCAGCTCACCCCCCGGAGACTGGGGAAACACCATATATTTT. The encoded protein is CASSPPGDWGNTIYF.